Listed here is a single TCR beta chain. As yet, its antigen is unknown. The data were obtained in a study of T cell repertoires in cytomegalovirus infection. Study-wide results and limits: Carriers of CMV plus the relevant HLA were identified by cumulative public TCR beta family frequency.

TCRdb processed the reads anew with MiXCR; each CDR3 protein has one entry. Of 310,000 or so distinct CDR3 sequences in the sample, 20% to 30% were seen once. CDR1 MNHNS and CDR2 SASEGT come from the germline V gene. CDR3 size: 13 residues. Trimming stripped 7 bases from V and 3 bases from J, with 13 bases between. Sample: PBMCs. The clonotype comes from a human donor in good health (CMV status not recorded). Some clones in this sample may be carry-over from other donors' samples. The V gene is TRBV6-1, the J gene TRBJ2-7; D remains unclear. CDR3 sequence reads: CASILDVYYEQYF. The CDR3 DNA follows: TGTGCCAGCATATTAGATGTCTACTACGAGCAGTACTTC.